The clone carrying this T cell receptor (beta chain) was seen only a few times. What it recognizes is unknown. After removal of 7 bases from V and 3 bases from J, the junction contained 9 bases not matched to a gene. The CDR3 covers 15 residues. The method was immunoSEQ multiplex PCR; TCRdb's version includes in-frame clones alone and lacks a portion of them. The table includes about 3,600 clones, 79% detected once. These data originate in a study of tumor-infiltrating lymphocytes in localized non-small cell lung cancer. Study-level findings and limits: TCR sequencing covered a subset of patients with enough tissue. Each assay used a separate piece of the same tissue. IM1 and IM2 tumors showed no difference in T-cell fraction.

The sequenced sample consisted of uninvolved lung tissue not adjacent to the tumor. This TCR derives from a human donor with non-small cell lung cancer. The chain links TRBV6-7 to TRBJ1-1, with 9 nucleotides matching TRBD1. TRBV6-7 is an ORF for which the function is uncertain. Here the CDR3 reads CASTEPGQGDTEAFF. CDR3 DNA sequence: TGTGCCAGCACCGAACCGGGACAGGGAGACACTGAAGCTTTCTTT.